This T cell receptor (beta chain) was sequenced in a study of graft-versus-host responses after intestinal transplantation. Turning to the study itself: Recipients got multivisceral, liver-intestinal, or isolated intestinal transplants. Recipients across the board were started on anti-thymocyte globulin induction, then kept on tacrolimus and steroids for around three years.

As for this clone: No antigen is known for it.

Trimming took off 2 bases at V and 6 bases at J, with 14 bases between the two ends. The germline V gene has CDR1 GTSNPN and CDR2 SVGIG (reference sequence). CDR3 length: 13 amino acids. TCRdb keeps only in-frame clones here, not all; method: immunoSEQ multiplex PCR. The table records roughly 120,000 clones, roughly nine tenths of them present only once. General study findings and limits: Recipient marrow contained GvH clones, some of which appeared first in ileum or blood.

This chain links TRBV30 with TRBJ2-7, with a tentative D call TRBD2 (5 bases). This specimen was unstimulated CD4+ T cells sorted from spleen or lymph node cells, taken before intestinal transplant. The sequence derives from a human donor who received an intestinal transplant. The CDR3 sequence is CAWSPSGRGEQYF. Here the CDR3 DNA reads TGTGCCTGGAGTCCCTCCGGCCGGGGCGAGCAGTACTTC. Combining the CDR3 with reference TRBV30 and TRBJ2-7 gives the whole variable domain SQTIHQWPATLVQPVGSPLSLECTVEGTSNPNLYWYRQAAGRGLQLLFYSVGIGQISSEVPQNLSASRPQDRQFILSSKKLLLSDSGFYLCAWSPSGRGEQYFGPGTRLTVT.